Following are 13 T cell receptor beta chains from one sample sequenced in a study of blood T cell repertoires in COVID-19. Using immunoSEQ multiplex PCR, the repertoire was profiled, and TCRdb retains in-frame clones only, with some absent. This table holds 200,000 to 300,000 clones, roughly 84% found once. Sequencing input: peripheral blood. These receptors were obtained from a woman in her forties who had recovered from COVID-19.

This chain links TRBV25-1 with TRBJ2-5, with TRBD1 as a possible D gene (5 bases). CDR3 size: 16 residues. V dropped 6 bases and J dropped 4 bases, with 21 bases sitting between them. CDR1 and CDR2 from the germline V gene are MGHDK and SYGVNS. Here the CDR3 reads CASSDSPTGYGETQYF. CDR3 nucleotides: TGTGCCAGCAGCGACTCGCCTACAGGATATGGAGAGACCCAGTACTTC.

This clone was observed a few times. The CDR3, as DNA: TGCGCCAGCAGTGAGCGTCTAGCGGGGACCCAGTACTTC. Residues: CASSERLAGTQYF. The rearrangement joins TRBV10-2 to TRBJ2-5; 8 nucleotides align to TRBD2. The ends lost 2 bases at V and 7 bases at J; junction bases unmatched: 3. This CDR3 is 13 amino acids long. Germline V lookup: CDR1 WSHSY, CDR2 SAAADI.

In its sample, this clone was seen once. The V and J genes are TRBV7-2 and TRBJ1-1, with D unclear. Germline V gene data show CDR1 as SGHTA and CDR2 as FQGNSA. V was cut by 0 bases and J by 0 bases, with 5 bases left in between. This CDR3 contains 14 residues. The CDR3 sequence: CASSLAVVNTEAFF. CDR3 bases: TGTGCCAGCAGCTTAGCGGTAGTGAACACTGAAGCTTTCTTT. Full variable domain (remainder filled in from reference TRBV7-2 and TRBJ1-1): GAGVSQSPSNKVTEKGKDVELRCDPISGHTALYWYRQSLGQGLEFLIYFQGNSAPDKSGLPSDRFSAERTGGSVSTLTIQRTQQEDSAVYLCASSLAVVNTEAFFGQGTRLTVV.

The chain couples TRBV7-9 to TRBJ1-3; possibly TRBD1 for D (5 bases). Trimming removed 5 bases from V and 4 bases from J, with 27 bases in between. This CDR3 spans 19 amino acids. Germline CDR1 SEHNR, CDR2 FQNEAQ (reference sequence). CDR3 sequence (DNA): TGTGCCAGCAGCACTATCGTGGGTGGGGCCCCTCTCTGGGGAAACACCATATATTTT. It yields the protein CASSTIVGGAPLWGNTIYF.

The gene calls are TRBV4-1 and TRBJ1-3; maybe TRBD1 (6 bases). Trimming removed 3 bases at V and 0 bases at J, with 12 bases between. CDR3 length: 16 amino acids. From germline, CDR1 is MGHRA and CDR2 YSYEKL. The CDR3 protein is CASSHPTGSSGNTIYF. In DNA, the CDR3 is TGCGCCAGCAGCCACCCGACAGGCTCCTCTGGAAACACCATATATTTT.

This clone was observed once. The chain carries TRBV5-4 and TRBJ1-3; D may be TRBD1 (6 bases). Germline V CDR1 and CDR2: SGHNT, YYREEE (reference sequence). Trimming removed 7 bases from V and 4 bases from J, with 15 bases in between. The CDR3 is 14 amino acids. CDR3 DNA sequence: TGTGCCAGCGGCCGACAGGACCGAGGAAACACCATATATTTT. Amino acids: CASGRQDRGNTIYF.

J is TRBJ2-7 and V is TRBV27; 7 positions match TRBD2. The J segment lost 4 bases and the V segment lost 5 bases, leaving 2 bases of the junction unmatched. This CDR3 comprises 12 residues. CDR1 and CDR2 (germline): MNHEY, SMNVEV (reference sequence). The CDR3 sequence: CASSERGYEQYF. DNA of the CDR3: TGTGCCAGCAGTGAGCGGGGTTACGAGCAGTACTTC.

The J gene is TRBJ2-3, the V gene TRBV28; 9 positions match TRBD2. The V segment lost 6 bases and the J segment 2 bases; nucleotides outside the gene matches: 15. CDR3 length equals 18 residues. Germline CDR1 and CDR2: MDHEN and SYDVKM. The CDR3 protein is CASSGGTSFLRDTDTQYF. The CDR3 DNA reads as TGTGCCAGCAGCGGGGGGACTAGCTTCTTGCGAGACACAGATACGCAGTATTTT.

The chain is built from TRBV27 and TRBJ1-5; possible D gene TRBD1, 6 bases. V lost 7 bases and J lost 6, with 19 bases in between. There are 15 residues in the CDR3. Per the germline V gene, CDR1 is MNHEY and CDR2 is SMNVEV (reference sequence). The DNA of the CDR3 is TGTGCCAGCACCGCACAGGGTTTTACCGGTCAGCCCCAGCATTTT. Translation gives CASTAQGFTGQPQHF.

V gene TRBV18 combines with J gene TRBJ1-4; TRBD1 agrees at 9 bases. Germline V CDR1 and CDR2: KGHSH, LQKENI. CDR3 size: 16 residues. Trimming took 0 bases from V and 6 from J; bases not matched to a gene: 5. The CDR3: CASSPPTGTGHEKLFF. CDR3 DNA: TGTGCCAGCTCACCACCAACCGGGACAGGGCATGAAAAACTGTTTTTT.

The CDR3 DNA follows: TGTGCCAGCAGCTTAGGGGTATCTGGAAACACCATATATTTT. It codes for CASSLGVSGNTIYF. The chain links TRBV5-6 to TRBJ1-3, with D perhaps TRBD1 (5 bases). The CDR3 consists of 14 residues. From germline, CDR1 is SGHDT and CDR2 YYEEEE. Trimming stripped 2 bases from V and 1 base from J, with 7 bases between.

This clone was observed a few times. The rearrangement joins TRBV6-1 to TRBJ2-3, with 8 positions matching TRBD1. Per germline, CDR1 MNHNS and CDR2 SASEGT. The CDR3 runs 15 residues. J gave up 0 bases and V 3 bases, and 2 bases lay outside the gene matches. The CDR3 loop is CASSDGQGSTDTQYF. The DNA of the CDR3 is TGTGCCAGCAGTGACGGACAGGGCAGCACAGATACGCAGTATTTT.

This chain uses TRBV10-3 with TRBJ1-2; TRBD1 matches at 7 bases. The CDR3 has 18 amino acids. Germline-derived CDR1 and CDR2 are ENHRY and SYGVKD. The junction had 16 bases not matched to a gene; V was cut back by 0 bases and J by 6 bases. Written as DNA, the CDR3 is TGTGCCATCAGTGAGTCGGTGGGCATACAGGGGCTTTATCATGGCTACACCTTC. Translated: CAISESVGIQGLYHGYTF.